This T cell receptor (beta chain) was sequenced in a study of post-analysis software for immune sequencing data. Whole-study results and caveats: Co-batched samples clustered tightly together by F measure. Normalized Chao1 diversity in multiple sclerosis patients fell significantly below that of controls. Included in a set of about 5 TRBV segments more frequent in patients than controls were TRBV5-6, TRBV5-1 and TRBV20-1.

In the case of this clonotype: Its antigen is unidentified. At one end, the junction sequence differs from germline, possibly due to a read error.

The V gene's germline CDR1 is SQVTM and CDR2 ANQGSEA. CDR3 length equals 12 residues. Unique-molecular-identifier-tagged TCR beta cDNA libraries were used. Between roughly 0.95 and 10 million T cells gave rise to around 500,000 cDNA molecules. TCRdb re-derived calls from the PCR reads in MiXCR, one entry per CDR3 protein. The sample carries about 760,000 distinct CDR3 sequences, 25% to 30% recorded once. This TCR came from a girl aged 5 to 17 with multiple sclerosis. Sequenced material: blood. This rearrangement joins TRBV29-1 to TRBJ2-1; D ambiguous. DNA for the CDR3: TGCAGCGTGGTTCCTTCCTGCAATGAGCAGTTCTTC. It codes for CSVVPSCNEQFF.